One T cell receptor beta chain is described in this entry. This entry comes from a study of blood T cell repertoires in COVID-19. Study-wide background: The United States, Italy and Spain were the sources of the acute and convalescent COVID-19 samples. PBMCs, B-cell-depleted T cells, or T cells were the source of the cDNA or gDNA that made up the material.

This CDR3 contains 13 residues. Per germline, CDR1 MNHNY and CDR2 SVGAGI (reference sequence). V shed 8 bases, J shed 5 bases, and the junction held 3 bases outside the gene matches. TCRdb keeps only in-frame clones here, not all; method: immunoSEQ multiplex PCR. Of about 52,000 clones listed, approximately 90% are singletons. Input material: peripheral blood. The chain recombines TRBV6-6 with TRBJ1-5, with 10 bases that match TRBD1. The origin of this receptor is a man in his 70s with acute or convalescent COVID-19. CDR3 residues: CASGQGEHQPQHF. CDR3 nucleotides: TGTGCCAGCGGACAGGGGGAACATCAGCCCCAGCATTTT.